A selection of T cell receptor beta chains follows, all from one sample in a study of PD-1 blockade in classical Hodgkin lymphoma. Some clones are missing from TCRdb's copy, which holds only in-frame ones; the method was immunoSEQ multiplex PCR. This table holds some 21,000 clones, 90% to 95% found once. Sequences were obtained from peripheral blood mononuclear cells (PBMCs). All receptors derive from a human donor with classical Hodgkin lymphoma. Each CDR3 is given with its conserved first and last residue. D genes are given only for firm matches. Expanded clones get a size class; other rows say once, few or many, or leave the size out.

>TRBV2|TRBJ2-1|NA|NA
CASSEAVNTRKGSSFGGSYNEQFF
TGTGCCAGCAGTGAAGCGGTAAATACTCGTAAGGGCTCTAGTTTTGGCGGGTCCTACAATGAGCAGTTCTTC
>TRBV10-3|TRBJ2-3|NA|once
CAISEGGPHTDTQYF
TGTGCCATCAGTGAAGGAGGGCCACACACAGATACGCAGTATTTT
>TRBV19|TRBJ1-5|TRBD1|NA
CASSIPGGPGNQPQHF
TGTGCCAGTAGTATTCCAGGGGGGCCGGGCAATCAGCCCCAGCATTTT
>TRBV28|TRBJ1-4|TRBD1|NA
CASRYGTANEKLFF
TGTGCCAGCAGGTACGGGACAGCGAATGAAAAACTGTTTTTT
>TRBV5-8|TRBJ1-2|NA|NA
CASSLIRGYGYTF
TGTGCCAGCAGCTTGATACGGGGCTATGGCTACACCTTC
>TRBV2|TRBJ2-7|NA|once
CASTKGLLTYEQYF
TGTGCCAGCACCAAAGGGCTACTGACCTACGAGCAGTACTTC
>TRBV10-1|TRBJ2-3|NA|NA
CASRVPLADTQYF
TGCGCCAGCAGGGTCCCCCTGGCAGATACGCAGTATTTT
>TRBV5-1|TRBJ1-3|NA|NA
CASSLGSSGRRTGNTIYF
TGCGCCAGCAGCTTGGGTTCTTCTGGCCGAAGGACTGGAAACACCATATATTTT
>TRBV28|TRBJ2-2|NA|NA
CASSQPGENTGELFF
TGTGCCAGCAGTCAACCTGGGGAAAACACCGGGGAGCTGTTTTTT
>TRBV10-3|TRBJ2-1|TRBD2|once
CAIKSIGGALDEQFF
TGTGCCATCAAGTCGATCGGGGGGGCCCTCGATGAGCAGTTCTTC
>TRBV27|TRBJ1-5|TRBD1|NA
CASATGVPDQPQHF
TGTGCCAGCGCGACAGGGGTCCCAGATCAGCCCCAGCATTTT
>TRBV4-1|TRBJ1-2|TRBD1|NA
CASSQDPGQGWGYTF
TGCGCCAGCAGCCAAGATCCAGGACAGGGATGGGGCTACACCTTC
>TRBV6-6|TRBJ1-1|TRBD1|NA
CASRMGQGPEAFF
TGTGCCAGCAGGATGGGACAGGGCCCTGAAGCTTTCTTT
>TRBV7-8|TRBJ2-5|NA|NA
CASSRLPRDQETQYF
TGTGCCAGCAGCCGATTACCCAGGGACCAAGAGACCCAGTACTTC
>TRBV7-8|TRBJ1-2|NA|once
CASSLNRAAYGYTF
TGTGCCAGCAGCTTAAACAGGGCGGCCTATGGCTACACCTTC
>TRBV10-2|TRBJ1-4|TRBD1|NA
CASSEGGLQGKLFF
TGCGCCAGCAGTGAGGGGGGACTACAGGGGAAACTGTTTTTT
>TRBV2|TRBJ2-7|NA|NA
CASSPLDRGAWDF
TGTGCCAGCAGTCCCCTGGACCGCGGGGCCTGGGACTTC
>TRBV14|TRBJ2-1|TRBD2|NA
CASSQGTSGALWYNEQFF
TGTGCCAGCAGCCAGGGGACTAGCGGGGCTCTGTGGTACAATGAGCAGTTCTTC
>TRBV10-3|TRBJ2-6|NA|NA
CAISESPGLSSGANVLTF
TGTGCCATCAGTGAGTCCCCGGGGCTTAGCTCTGGGGCCAACGTCCTGACTTTC
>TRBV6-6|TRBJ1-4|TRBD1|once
CASSYEGQGEEKLFF
TGTGCCAGCAGTTACGAGGGACAGGGGGAGGAAAAACTGTTTTTT
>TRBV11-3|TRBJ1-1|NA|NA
CASSFSGDTEAFF
TGTGCCAGCAGCTTTTCAGGGGACACTGAAGCTTTCTTT
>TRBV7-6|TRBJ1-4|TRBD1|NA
CASSPTGATNEKLFF
TGTGCCAGCAGCCCTACAGGGGCAACTAATGAAAAACTGTTTTTT
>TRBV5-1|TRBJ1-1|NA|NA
CASSLGTDNTEAFF
TGCGCCAGCAGCTTGGGGACGGATAACACTGAAGCTTTCTTT
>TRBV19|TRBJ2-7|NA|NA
CASSISGQSYEQYF
TGTGCCAGTAGTATATCCGGACAGTCCTACGAGCAGTACTTC
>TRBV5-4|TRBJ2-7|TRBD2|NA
CASSWTASGTYEQYF
TGTGCCAGCAGCTGGACGGCTAGCGGAACCTACGAGCAGTACTTC
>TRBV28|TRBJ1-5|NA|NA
CAIQGGNQPQHF
TGTGCCATCCAGGGAGGCAATCAGCCCCAGCATTTT
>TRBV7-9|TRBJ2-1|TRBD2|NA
CASTELAGNGVNEQFF
TGTGCCAGCACTGAACTAGCGGGGAATGGAGTCAATGAGCAGTTCTTC
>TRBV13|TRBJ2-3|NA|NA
CASSYHSGSTDTQYF
TGTGCCAGCAGCTACCACAGCGGAAGCACAGATACGCAGTATTTT
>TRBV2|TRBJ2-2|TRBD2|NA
CASKLRTSVTGELFF
TGTGCCAGCAAATTACGGACTAGCGTCACCGGGGAGCTGTTTTTT
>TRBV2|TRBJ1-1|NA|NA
CASSAPGQMNTEAFF
TGTGCCAGCAGTGCCCCAGGGCAGATGAACACTGAAGCTTTCTTT
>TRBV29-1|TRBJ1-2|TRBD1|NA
CSVYSEGQLGYTF
TGCAGCGTTTATTCGGAGGGACAGCTTGGCTACACCTTC
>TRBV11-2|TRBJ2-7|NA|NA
CASSLVGTYEQYF
TGTGCCAGCAGCTTAGTTGGCACCTACGAGCAGTACTTC
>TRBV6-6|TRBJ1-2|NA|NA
CASSYLLGDYGYTF
TGTGCCAGCAGTTACTTGTTAGGGGACTATGGCTACACCTTC
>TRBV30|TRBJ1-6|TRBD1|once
CAWVDTGGDSPLHF
TGTGCCTGGGTCGATACAGGGGGCGACTCACCCCTCCACTTT
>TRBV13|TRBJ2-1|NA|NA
CASSLWNEQFF
TGTGCCAGCAGCTTATGGAATGAGCAGTTCTTC
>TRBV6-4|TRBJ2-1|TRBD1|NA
CASSDSPGQGDVEQFF
TGTGCCAGCAGTGACTCCCCGGGACAGGGGGATGTTGAGCAGTTCTTC
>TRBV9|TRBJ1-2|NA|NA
CASSPVPRGDYGYTF
TGTGCCAGCAGCCCTGTACCCAGGGGTGACTATGGCTACACCTTC
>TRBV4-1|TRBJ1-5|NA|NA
CASSQVLFPTGTRSNQPQHF
TGCGCCAGCAGCCAAGTACTATTCCCTACCGGGACGAGAAGCAATCAGCCCCAGCATTTT
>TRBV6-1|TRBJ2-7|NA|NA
CASSPGRYEQYF
TGTGCCAGCAGCCCCGGCCGATACGAGCAGTACTTC
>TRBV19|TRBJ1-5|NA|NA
CASSMLGKASSNQPQHF
TGTGCCAGTAGTATGTTGGGGAAGGCATCTAGCAATCAGCCCCAGCATTTT
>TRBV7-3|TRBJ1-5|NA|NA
CASTKPGYRGRAWNQPQHF
TGTGCCAGCACCAAACCGGGTTATAGAGGGAGGGCATGGAATCAGCCCCAGCATTTT
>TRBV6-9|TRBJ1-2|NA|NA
CASRVLGGQLGYTF
TGTGCCAGCAGAGTCTTGGGGGGGCAGCTTGGCTACACCTTC